This T cell receptor beta chain was sequenced in a study of neurological immune-mediated disorders. This CDR3 is built from 17 residues. The germline V gene has CDR1 SQVTM and CDR2 ANQGSEA. With 6 bases clipped from V and 3 bases from J, the junction kept 17 bases outside the gene matches. The table lists this clonotype with many counts. TCRdb redid the calling of the 5' RACE reads with MiXCR, one entry per CDR3 protein. The sample shows about 50,000 distinct CDR3 sequences, 10% to 13% of them seen only once. The sequencing sample was made of PBMCs. The TCR originated in an older man with HTLV-1-associated myelopathy (HAM/TSP). The V and J genes are TRBV29-1 and TRBJ2-7; 10 bases match TRBD1. The chain's CDR3 is CSVIRKWGQGSDYEQYF. CDR3 nucleotide sequence: TGCAGCGTGATACGAAAGTGGGGACAGGGGTCTGACTACGAGCAGTACTTC.